This TCR beta chain was captured by sequencing in a study of blood T cell repertoires in COVID-19. The authors' processing: Quantification of nucleated cells was approximated via reference gene primer amplification. The table came from immunoSEQ multiplex PCR; TCRdb's copy has only in-frame clones and leaves some out. Clone size and V and J calls were adopted from that table, with D and trimming inferred from the DNA. The sample yields tens of thousands of clones, roughly four fifths seen once. Seattle participants joined during active infection and were tracked over time. The CDR3 runs 15 residues. V gave up 1 base and J gave up 2 bases; unmatched junction bases: 4. Germline V gives CDR1 KGHSH, CDR2 LQKENI.

The receptor's source is an elderly man with COVID-19, enrolled during active disease. Sequencing was performed on peripheral blood. The chain uses TRBV18 and TRBJ2-5; TRBD2 matches 7 bases. The CDR3 bases are TGTGCCAGCTCACCACGGTCTAGCGGACAAGAGACCCAGTACTTC. It codes for CASSPRSSGQETQYF.